Each of the 20 T cell receptor beta chains below was sequenced from the same sample in a study of immune evolution from preneoplasia to lung adenocarcinoma (dated by TCRdb to about 2021). The library was produced with the immunoSEQ multiplex PCR assay. Here the immuneACCESS table is served through TCRdb, limited to in-frame sequences with V and J called. Missing clones are a known gap in these copies; in checked studies unresolved V genes cover under half, and the rest lacks a known reason. This sample lists about 8,200 clones; 80% were detected once. The ten largest clonotypes hold less than 9.5% of the sample. The material sequenced was FFPE adjacent normal lung tissue. These receptors were obtained from a person aged 70 to 85 with lung adenocarcinoma.

V usage is TRBV27 and J usage is TRBJ2-7, with TRBD2 matching over 8 bases. The CDR3 consists of 14 residues. Germline CDR1 is MNHEY and CDR2 is SMNVEV (reference sequence). V was clipped by 2 bases and J by 2 bases; unmatched bases: 2. The CDR3 bases are TGTGCCAGCAGTTTAAGCGGGAGAGCCTACGAGCAGTACTTC. It codes for CASSLSGRAYEQYF.

The chain employs TRBV7-9 and TRBJ1-6; D is unclear. The V gene's germline CDR1 is SEHNR and CDR2 FQNEAQ (reference sequence). Trimming took off 5 bases at V and 7 bases at J, with 15 bases between the two ends. The CDR3 is 15 amino acids. The CDR3 nucleotides read TGTGCCAGCAGCCTTTCGAGTGTTGAGAATTCACCCCTCCACTTT. It specifies CASSLSSVENSPLHF.

This rearrangement joins TRBV2 to TRBJ2-4; no firm D call. The V gene lost 8 bases and the J gene lost 5 bases, with 10 bases spanning the gap. The CDR3 is 12 amino acids. Germline V lookup: CDR1 SNHLY, CDR2 FYNNEI. The CDR3 nucleotides read TGTGCCAGCCGACGTCAAGAAAACATTCAGTACTTC. Encoded protein: CASRRQENIQYF.

A few counts support this clone. This chain joins TRBV19 and TRBJ1-2; D is undetermined. In germline, CDR1 is LNHDA, CDR2 SQIVND (reference sequence). Trimming cost V 7 bases and J 6 bases, with 12 bases left between them. The CDR3 runs 12 residues. In DNA, the CDR3 is TGTGCCAGTAAACACTCTGGGAATGGCTACACCTTC. Protein: CASKHSGNGYTF.

V and J are TRBV15 and TRBJ2-3, with 8 bases identical to TRBD1. This CDR3 is built from 18 residues. The ends lost 1 base at V and 2 bases at J; junction bases unmatched: 11. Germline lookup yields CDR1 LNHNV and CDR2 YYDKDF (reference sequence). CDR3 DNA sequence: TGTGCCACCAGCAGAGGTCTCTCAGGGGGCGCCCCCACAGATACGCAGTATTTT. Protein sequence: CATSRGLSGGAPTDTQYF.

The chain links TRBV5-4 to TRBJ2-3; 8 nucleotides agree with TRBD2. Per germline, CDR1 SGHNT and CDR2 YYREEE (reference sequence). CDR3 length: 16 residues. Trimming at V came to 1 base and at J to 4 bases, leaving 8 bases not matched to a gene. CDR3 DNA: TGTGCCAGCAGCTTGAGTACGGGGGGGCACTCAGATACGCAGTATTTT. Translation gives CASSLSTGGHSDTQYF. Together with reference TRBV5-4 and TRBJ2-3, the CDR3 gives the full variable domain: ETGVTQSPTHLIKTRGQQVTLRCSSQSGHNTVSWYQQALGQGPQFIFQYYREEENGRGNFPPRFSGLQFPNYSSELNVNALELDDSALYLCASSLSTGGHSDTQYFGPGTRLTVL.

This clone was seen just once. One end of the junction does not line up with germline, which may come from a read error. The rearrangement links TRBV27 to TRBJ1-2; 12 positions match TRBD1. The CDR3 runs 16 residues. Germline-derived CDR1 and CDR2 are MNHEY and SMNVEV (reference sequence). The CDR3 bases are TGTGCCAGCAGTTTAGGGGGACAGGGGGCTAACTATGGCTACATCTTC. Protein product: CASSLGGQGANYGYIF.

The chain is built from TRBV5-1 and TRBJ1-1; tentative D call: TRBD1 (5 bases). This CDR3 comprises 13 residues. V was clipped by 1 base and J by 5 bases, with 9 bases between them. From germline, CDR1 is SGHRS and CDR2 YFSETQ. The CDR3 region has the DNA TGCGCCAGCAGCTTGTGGGGGAGGACTGAAGCTTTCTTT. Its protein is CASSLWGRTEAFF. Full variable domain (rest looked up from reference TRBV5-1 and TRBJ1-1): KAGVTQTPRYLIKTRGQQVTLSCSPISGHRSVSWYQQTPGQGLQFLFEYFSETQRNKGNFPGRFSGRQFSNSRSEMNVSTLELGDSALYLCASSLWGRTEAFFGQGTRLTVV.

This clone has just a few counts. The chain couples TRBV2 to TRBJ2-5; D might be TRBD1 (5 bases). The CDR3 runs 12 residues. Trimming removed 7 bases at V and 5 bases at J, with 11 bases between. Germline V gene sequence: CDR1 SNHLY, CDR2 FYNNEI. The CDR3 sequence: CASTQGGETQYF. CDR3 DNA sequence: TGTGCCAGCACCCAGGGTGGGGAGACCCAGTACTTC.

J is TRBJ1-1 and V is TRBV20-1; D unclear. Germline-derived CDR1 and CDR2 are DFQATT and SNEGSKA (reference sequence). The germline V and J ends were trimmed by 7 bases and 5 bases, with 11 bases remaining between them. This CDR3 comprises 11 residues. CDR3 loop: CSVSWKTEAFF. CDR3 nucleotide sequence: TGCAGTGTTAGTTGGAAGACTGAAGCTTTCTTT.

This chain joins TRBV19 and TRBJ2-1; no clear D gene. The CDR3 is made up of 14 amino acids. Germline CDR1 reads LNHDA; CDR2 reads SQIVND (reference sequence). Deletions cut 7 bases from V and 8 bases from J, with 18 bases between. In DNA, the CDR3 is TGTGCCAGTATTATTTCGAGCGCGAGCGATGAGCAGTTCTTC. This codes for CASIISSASDEQFF.

Points on this clone: The junction and the germline gene differ at one end; a read error may be behind it. CDR3 sequence: CASSEVRGNTEAFF. In DNA form, the CDR3 reads TGTGCTAGCAGTGAGGTTCGGGGGAACACTGAAGCTTTCTTT. This rearrangement joins TRBV2 to TRBJ1-1; no clear D gene. The CDR3 runs 14 residues. The V gene's germline CDR1 is SNHLY and CDR2 FYNNEI. Supplemented by reference TRBV2 and TRBJ1-1, the full variable domain reads EPEVTQTPSHQVTQMGQEVILRCVPISNHLYFYWYRQILGQKVEFLVSFYNNEISEKSEIFDDQFSVERPDGSNFTLKIRSTKLEDSAMYFCASSEVRGNTEAFFGQGTRLTVV.

Here the CDR3 DNA reads TGCGCCAGCAGCCAAGATTCACTAGCGGGAAAAGATACGCAGTATTTT. Protein sequence: CASSQDSLAGKDTQYF. The chain has TRBV4-1 and TRBJ2-3; 10 bases match TRBD2. J lost 5 bases, V lost 0 bases, and 5 bases had no gene match. CDR1 is MGHRA, CDR2 YSYEKL, per germline. CDR3 length equals 16 residues.

This clone was detected a few times. This chain uses TRBV28 with TRBJ2-7; TRBD2 might be the D (6 bases). V lost 3 bases to trimming and J lost 3 bases, with 21 bases between them. The CDR3 runs to 17 residues. Germline lookup yields CDR1 MDHEN and CDR2 SYDVKM. The CDR3 region has the DNA TGTGCCAGCAGTTTCCTATATCATTCGGGACTCGACTACGAGCAGTACTTC. Its translation: CASSFLYHSGLDYEQYF. Supplemented by reference TRBV28 and TRBJ2-7, the full variable domain reads DVKVTQSSRYLVKRTGEKVFLECVQDMDHENMFWYRQDPGLGLRLIYFSYDVKMKEKGDIPEGYSVSREKKERFSLILESASTNQTSMYLCASSFLYHSGLDYEQYFGPGTRLTVT.

V and J are TRBV6-5 and TRBJ1-2; perhaps TRBD1 as D (5 bases). The germline gives CDR1 MNHEY, CDR2 SVGAGI. This CDR3 comprises 14 residues. The ends were cut back, 0 bases at V and 4 bases at J, with 9 bases in the middle. CDR3 region: CASSYSRQLYGYTF. CDR3 bases: TGTGCCAGCAGTTACTCGAGACAGCTCTATGGCTACACCTTC.

The rearrangement uses TRBV6-6 and TRBJ2-2; D is undetermined. The germline gives CDR1 MNHNY, CDR2 SVGAGI (reference sequence). The ends were cut back, 10 bases at V and 0 bases at J, with 9 bases in the middle. The CDR3 spans 13 residues. CDR3 residues: CATDTSNTGELFF. In nucleotides, the CDR3 is TGTGCCACCGACACCTCGAACACCGGGGAGCTGTTTTTT.

This chain uses TRBV27 with TRBJ2-1; TRBD2 matches 13 bases. J lost 1 base, V lost 6 bases, and 3 bases had no gene match. The CDR3 covers 16 residues. Germline CDR1 and CDR2: MNHEY and SMNVEV (reference sequence). The CDR3 reads CASRLLAGGSYNEQFF. CDR3 nucleotides: TGTGCCAGCAGATTACTAGCGGGGGGGTCCTACAATGAGCAGTTCTTC.

The chain couples TRBV9 to TRBJ2-3; the match to TRBD2 covers 9 bases. V lost 0 bases to trimming and J lost 2 bases; unmatched junction nucleotides: 1. Germline CDR1 SGDLS, CDR2 YYNGEE. The CDR3 loop spans 15 amino acids. In DNA form, the CDR3 reads TGTGCCAGCAGCGTAGGACTAGCGGTCACAGATACGCAGTATTTT. Residues: CASSVGLAVTDTQYF.

The CDR3 sequence: CAWSVRVGTVPSYEQYF. CDR3 DNA: TGTGCCTGGAGTGTAAGAGTCGGGACAGTCCCTTCCTACGAGCAGTACTTC. V and J are TRBV30 and TRBJ2-7; TRBD1 matches 7 bases. The CDR3 loop spans 17 amino acids. The V and J ends lost 0 bases and 1 base, in that order; junction bases with no gene match: 12. CDR1 and CDR2 (germline): GTSNPN, SVGIG (reference sequence).

The rearrangement links TRBV18 to TRBJ2-7; a possible D gene is TRBD1 (6 bases). The length of the CDR3 is 13 residues. CDR1 is KGHSH, CDR2 LQKENI, per germline. V was shortened by 3 bases and J by 3 bases, with 9 bases between the two germline ends. CDR3 amino acids: CASSPRTDYEQYF. CDR3 in DNA: TGTGCCAGCTCACCGAGGACAGACTACGAGCAGTACTTC. The full variable domain, its missing parts supplied by reference TRBV18 and TRBJ2-7, is NAGVMQNPRHLVRRRGQEARLRCSPMKGHSHVYWYRQLPEEGLKFMVYLQKENIIDESGMPKERFSAEFPKEGPSILRIQQVVRGDSAAYFCASSPRTDYEQYFGPGTRLTVT.